This section outlines one T cell receptor (beta chain) sequence together with its context. The clone's antigen remains unknown. The sample holds no much larger clone one base away, and base qualities are not on file. Reading the germline V gene gives CDR1 SGHTA and CDR2 FQGTGA. The V end gives up 3 bases and the J end 1 base, leaving 10 bases in the junction not matched to a gene. The CDR3 numbers 18 residues from cysteine through phenylalanine. Of the read, only the CDR3 DNA is kept; its 54 bases are in frame from base 1. The data stem from a study of shared clonotypes between healthy human individuals (dated by TCRdb to between 2020 and 2021). At the level of the whole study: A couple of women and a few men aged 18 to 49 years were included in the cohort. Leukapheresis yielded between about 0.94 and 9.5 billion PBMCs per donor. For each donor, CD4 naive and CD4 memory were each given three plates, CD8 naive was given two plates, and CD8 memory was given one plate. Libraries were prepared and TCR repertoires were sequenced by different laboratories using diverse techniques, in order to increase sequencing depth and limit assay-specific biases. Blood TCR repertoires of roughly five healthy adults were deeply sequenced to estimate repertoire size and the extent of clonotype sharing between individuals. Study-level results and caveats: Because the study included a small number of donors, the genetic and exposure-history diversity represented was limited. Around 5% of naive CD4, 3.5% of naive CD8, approximately 2% of memory CD4, and over 0.35% of memory CD8 clonotypes were shared across several donors. Compared with non-shared clonotypes, the clonotypes found in all four sorted-subset donors had higher generation probabilities. Rarefaction of sorted-subset datasets indicated incomplete sequencing despite the large sequencing depth. Estimated clonotype richness was generally larger for naive than for memory subsets. Pairwise subsampling led to the expectation that sequencing depth would affect the degree of clonotype sharing among donors. Sampling was restricted to blood, and TCR repertoires in tissues likely differ from the TCR repertoires found in blood.

Using the deep immunoSEQ assay, TCR CDR3 regions were amplified from genomic DNA by multiplex PCR. For each cell subset, the extracted genomic DNA was distributed evenly across all wells of several immunoSEQ 96-well plates, and each plate served as one replicate. For sorted subsets, approximately 210 ng genomic DNA, equal to tens of thousands of T cell genomes, was loaded into each replicate PCR. Purified libraries were quantified with a Qubit 3.0 fluorometer, sized on a Bioanalyzer 2100, and re-quantified with the KAPA Library Quantification kit. A separate single-read 150-cycle Illumina NextSeq 550 flow cell was used to sequence each immunoSEQ 96-well plate. In the paper's pipeline: Because the immunoSEQ output included only junctional sequences and no quality scores, the filtering could not be the same as the filtering used for full-length reads. To assign V/J genes and CDR3, sequences were annotated using PyIR, a Python wrapper for IgBLAST v1.9, with IMGT germline references. Reads with weak V/J assignments (E-value above 1e-6), missing CDR3, stop codons, out-of-frame junctions, or ambiguous translated residues were removed. V3J clonotypes were defined as sequences sharing an identical inferred V gene, J gene, and CDR3 amino acid sequence. To compute the percentage overlap between repertoires, the number of shared unique clonotypes was divided by the size of the smaller repertoire. Repertoire richness was assessed with RTK rarefaction, the Chao1 estimator, and Recon v2.1 estimates of unobserved clonotypes. Generation probabilities for all TCRbeta clonotypes obtained by the gDNA method from a handful of donors were computed using OLGA. Not all clones reach the TCRdb copy of this immuneACCESS table, which keeps in-frame sequences only. Checked studies attribute under half of the gap to unresolved V genes and leave the rest unexplained. D and trimming come from the DNA, and the V and J calls and clone size come from that table. Counted in this sample were around 1.9 million clones; about 94% of them appeared once. In total, the top ten clones hold 1.5% to 2% of the sample.

CD8 naive samples were obtained by positive selection for CCR7 among CD45RO-negative cells, yielding a CD45RA+CCR7+ population from which TemRA cells were excluded. The donors were healthy, HIV-negative adults with no recently reported acute infections or vaccinations. All donors were Caucasian adults living in Nashville, Tennessee, USA. After blood collection by leukapheresis, PBMCs were isolated using Ficoll-Histopaque density gradient centrifugation and then cryopreserved in the vapor phase of liquid nitrogen. Analytical flow cytometry was used to check the purity and quantity of each magnetically sorted T cell population. Each sorted fraction had its genomic DNA isolated and then quantified by UV absorbance on a Nanodrop 2000c.

Sequences were obtained from naive CD8+ T cells from PBMCs. Per the publication, the cell subset or site label means: CD45RA+CCR7+. The V and J segments used are TRBV7-3 and TRBJ2-3; 10 central nucleotides agree with TRBD2. The receptor was isolated from a man between 18 and 35 years old in good health. Some clones in this sample may be carry-over from other donors' samples. Read as DNA, the sequence is TGTGCCAGCAGCTTGGTGGCTAGCGGGAGTTCTGGCACAGATACGCAGTATTTT. Its protein is CASSLVASGSSGTDTQYF.